This T cell receptor beta chain was recorded in a study of vaccination and CD4 T cells after COVID-19. The wider study: SARS-CoV-2 positivity in convalescent patients was established by nasal swab PCR; under ten had mild and one severe disease.

Noted treatment: roughly 11-day PBMC culture with coronavirus spike peptide pools or control peptides (ViraFEST assay). Note on this clonotype: Its antigen remains unidentified.

The Oncomine TCR Beta short-read assay generated sequence data from the DNA of cultured CD4+ T cells. TCRdb analysed the PCR reads with MiXCR anew, one entry per CDR3 protein. The sample contains a few thousand distinct CDR3 sequences, 45% of which appear only once. CDR3 length: 15 residues. Germline loops: CDR1 DFQATT, CDR2 SNEGSKA (reference sequence). The germline V and J ends were trimmed by 0 bases and 8 bases, with 16 bases remaining between them. The rearrangement joins TRBV20-1 to TRBJ1-4; D gene unclear. Material: CD4+ T cells from blood, cultured in vitro. This receptor was taken from a human donor who had recovered from COVID-19. The CDR3 DNA reads as TGCAGTGCTAGAGATTGGAGAGGGTTGGAGGAAAAACTGTTTTTT. It translates to CSARDWRGLEEKLFF.